The next 4 T cell receptor beta chains were all read from a single sample in a study of response to subunit inactivated influenza vaccine. TCRdb redid the calling of the RT-PCR reads with MiXCR, one entry per CDR3 protein. The repertoire has more than 600,000 distinct CDR3 sequences, around 20% of them found once; the top ten carry roughly 10%. The source material was PBMCs from blood, sampled roughly 5 days after vaccination. The receptors come from a man aged 45-60 years who received an inactivated influenza vaccine.

Concerning this clonotype itself: A much larger clone differs from this one at a single base, so this may be a read error. This chain uses TRBV20-1 with TRBJ2-1, with no clear D. Germline lookup yields CDR1 DFQATT and CDR2 SNEGSKA (reference sequence). The CDR3 has 12 amino acids. V was clipped by 6 bases and J by 10 bases, with 16 bases between them. This CDR3 reads CSASHTSEEQFF. CDR3 DNA: TGCAGTGCCTCACACACGTCGGAAGAGCAGTTCTTC.

This clonotype was observed many times. The genes are TRBV4-1 and TRBJ1-2; D remains ambiguous. The CDR3 contains 12 residues. CDR1 and CDR2 from the germline V gene are MGHRA and YSYEKL. V was cut by 1 base and J by 8 bases, with 8 bases left in between. DNA of the CDR3: TGCGCCAGCAGCCAAGTTTCCGGCGGCTACACCTTC. Its translation is CASSQVSGGYTF.

This clonotype was counted many times. The J gene is TRBJ2-3, the V gene TRBV12-3 or TRBV12-4, with 7 positions matching TRBD2. The CDR3 totals 14 residues. The V and J ends lost 1 base and 8 bases, in that order; junction bases with no gene match: 6. The CDR3 protein is CASSLGPREFTQYF. As DNA, the CDR3 is TGTGCCAGCAGTTTAGGTCCGCGGGAGTTTACGCAGTATTTT.

V and J are TRBV19 and TRBJ2-1; 12 positions match TRBD2. Germline trimming cut 4 bases from V and 8 bases from J; bases unmatched to any gene: 6. Germline loops: CDR1 LNHDA, CDR2 SQIVND (reference sequence). There are 15 residues in the CDR3. The DNA of the CDR3 is TGTGCCAGTAGTAATCTAGCGGGGGGGCCCCATGAGCAGTTCTTC. It yields the protein CASSNLAGGPHEQFF.